This T cell receptor beta chain came from a study of shared clonotypes between healthy human individuals. Only one count was recorded for this clone. Trimming shortened V by 4 bases and J by 1 base, and 11 bases separated the two germline ends. In germline, CDR1 is LGHNA, CDR2 YSLEER. The CDR3 spans 15 residues. Naivety among CD8 cells was defined by CD45RO negativity and positive CCR7 selection, thereby excluding terminally differentiated effector memory CD45RA+ cells. TCRdb's copy holds only in-frame clones and misses some; the assay was immunoSEQ multiplex PCR. This table has around 1,900,000 clones, 80% to 95% appearing once.

Specimen: naive CD8+ T cells from PBMCs. The chain carries TRBV4-3 and TRBJ2-4; D ambiguous. The receptor was isolated from a man younger than 30 in good health. Some clones in this sample may be carry-over from other donors' samples. The CDR3 nucleotides are TGCGCCAGCAGCCCAGACAACAGTGCCAAAAACATTCAGTACTTC. Protein: CASSPDNSAKNIQYF.